The 3 T cell receptor beta chains reported below all come from one sample, sequenced in a study of cytomegalovirus exposure and HLA in healthy donors. PCR primers comprised 60 Vbeta and 13 Jbeta primers. Only in-frame clones appear in the TCRdb table, and some are missing; sequencing was by immunoSEQ multiplex PCR. The sample consists of around 100,000 clones, about 74% of them appearing once. Sequencing input: PBMCs. The receptors come from a man younger than 45 in good health and CMV-seropositive.

J is TRBJ2-7 and V is TRBV6-1, with 7 positions matching TRBD1. Per germline, CDR1 MNHNS and CDR2 SASEGT. The CDR3 is made up of 15 amino acids. The J segment lost 3 bases and the V segment lost 6 bases, leaving 11 bases of the junction unmatched. DNA for the CDR3: TGTGCCAGCAGGGTAGGGACAGCGTTATTCTACGAGCAGTACTTC. It translates to CASRVGTALFYEQYF.

V gene TRBV6-5 combines with J gene TRBJ2-6; D unresolved. The CDR3 spans 16 residues. V lost 2 bases and J 0 bases, leaving 8 bases between the germline ends. Looked up from germline, CDR1 is MNHEY and CDR2 is SVGAGI. The CDR3 DNA reads TGTGCCAGCAGTTACACGTTCGGCTCTGGGGCCAACGTCCTGACTTTC. It encodes CASSYTFGSGANVLTF.

This clone was observed a handful of times. This chain links TRBV10-1 with TRBJ2-7; the D gene is possibly TRBD2 (5 bases). V was shortened by 4 bases and J by 6 bases, with 7 bases between the two germline ends. This CDR3 is built from 11 residues. Germline CDR1 and CDR2: WNHNN and SYGVQD (reference sequence). CDR3 in amino acids: CASSGGAEQYF. The CDR3 bases are TGCGCCAGCAGTGGGGGAGCCGAGCAGTACTTC.